Detailed here is one T cell receptor beta chain. The record originates from a study of blood T cell repertoires in COVID-19. The wider study: Donors in the United States, Italy and Spain gave samples during acute or convalescent COVID-19. The cDNA or gDNA used as material had been derived from T cells, B-cell-depleted T cells, or PBMCs.

V trimming: 3 bases; J trimming: 0 bases; junction bases outside the gene matches: 8. This CDR3 is built from 19 residues. Germline loops: CDR1 KGHSH, CDR2 LQKENI. Produced via immunoSEQ multiplex PCR; TCRdb's table is partial and in-frame only. Here the sample spans some 200,000 clones, 80% to 90% being singletons. This chain links TRBV18 with TRBJ2-1, with TRBD2 matching 13 bases. The receptor was derived from a man aged 80 or over with acute or convalescent COVID-19. Sequenced material: peripheral blood. Here the CDR3 DNA reads TGTGCCAGCTCACCGGCTTGGACTAGCGGGAGAAGCTCCTACAATGAGCAGTTCTTC. It is translated as CASSPAWTSGRSSYNEQFF. Full variable domain (rest looked up from reference TRBV18 and TRBJ2-1): NAGVMQNPRHLVRRRGQEARLRCSPMKGHSHVYWYRQLPEEGLKFMVYLQKENIIDESGMPKERFSAEFPKEGPSILRIQQVVRGDSAAYFCASSPAWTSGRSSYNEQFFGPGTRLTVL.